Below are 27 T cell receptor beta chains sequenced from a single sample in a study of T-cell memory formation after mild COVID-19. One entry per CDR3 protein results from TCRdb running MiXCR on the 5' RACE reads. The sample contains roughly 200,000 distinct CDR3 sequences, 20% to 25% of which appear only once. Sequences were obtained from PBMCs or a T cell subset sorted from them (not recorded which). These receptors came from an adult woman who had mild COVID-19 (a few samples of this study predate the infection). Cell type and time point are not known.

The chain joins TRBV4-1 to TRBJ1-4; D perhaps matches TRBD1 (5 bases). The CDR3 sequence is 15 residues long. CDR1 is MGHRA, CDR2 YSYEKL, per germline. Trimming shortened V by 3 bases and J by 13 bases, and 21 bases separated the two germline ends. The CDR3 DNA is TGCGCCAGCAGCCACCACCGGGACCCCCGCTTGGGACTGTTTTTT. Residues: CASSHHRDPRLGLFF.

This clonotype was observed at least ten times. This sequence joins TRBV19 and TRBJ1-1; D gene unclear. The V end lost 5 bases, the J end lost 1 base, and 5 bases lay between the germline ends. The CDR3 sequence is 12 residues long. Germline lookup yields CDR1 LNHDA and CDR2 SQIVND (reference sequence). This CDR3 reads CASSFRNTEAFF. In DNA, the CDR3 is TGTGCCAGTAGTTTCAGGAACACTGAAGCTTTCTTT.

This clonotype was detected only a few times. The chain has TRBV12-3 or TRBV12-4 and TRBJ1-2; D is ambiguous. Trimming removed 0 bases from V and 4 bases from J, with 12 bases in between. This CDR3 has 15 residues. The CDR3 here is CASSLAEGRVYGYTF. For the CDR3, the DNA is TGTGCCAGCAGTTTAGCCGAAGGGAGGGTCTATGGCTACACCTTC.

The J gene is TRBJ1-1, the V gene TRBV11-2; TRBD1 matches 12 bases. Germline V CDR1 and CDR2: SGHAT, FQNNGV. V shed 5 bases and J 6 bases; nucleotides not matched to a gene: 4. This CDR3 has 14 residues. The CDR3 is CASSLGTGGPEAFF. CDR3 bases: TGTGCCAGCAGCCTCGGGACAGGGGGCCCTGAAGCTTTCTTT.

This sequence joins TRBV4-1 and TRBJ2-1, with D unresolved. Trimming shortened V by 4 bases and J by 5 bases, and 6 bases separated the two germline ends. The germline V gene has CDR1 MGHRA and CDR2 YSYEKL. This CDR3 is 12 amino acids long. The CDR3 DNA reads TGCGCCAGCAGCCCCCTCGACAATGAGCAGTTCTTC. It yields the protein CASSPLDNEQFF.

This clonotype appeared a few times. V is TRBV20-1 and J is TRBJ2-7; 9 bases are shared with TRBD2. The length of the CDR3 is 16 residues. V shed 3 bases and J 3 bases; nucleotides not matched to a gene: 12. CDR1 DFQATT and CDR2 SNEGSKA come from the germline V gene (reference sequence). CDR3 coding DNA: TGCAGTGCTAGGGAGACTAGCGGCACGCGACGCTACGAGCAGTACTTC. Translated: CSARETSGTRRYEQYF.

The sample holds a few counts of this clonotype. V gene TRBV11-2 combines with J gene TRBJ2-1, with TRBD1 as a possible D gene (5 bases). V lost 5 bases to trimming and J lost 13 bases, with 27 bases between them. The germline CDR1 and CDR2 sequences are SGHAT and FQNNGV. The CDR3 extends over 16 amino acids. The CDR3 bases are TGTGCCAGCAGCCCAGGGTCTCTTGGGCAGCCGCTACTTCAGTTCTTC. Translated, it gives CASSPGSLGQPLLQFF.

This chain joins TRBV4-1 and TRBJ2-1; a possible D gene is TRBD2 (6 bases). The CDR3 sequence is 17 residues long. With 3 bases removed from V and 2 bases from J, the gap between germline ends came to 17 bases. Per germline, CDR1 MGHRA and CDR2 YSYEKL. The CDR3 bases are TGCGCCAGCAGCCAGTTGGCCTGGGGGAGGACCTACAATGAGCAGTTCTTC. Protein product: CASSQLAWGRTYNEQFF.

The V call is TRBV7-3, the J call TRBJ2-1; maybe TRBD2 (5 bases). Germline CDR1 reads SGHTA; CDR2 reads FQGTGA. V lost 8 bases to trimming and J lost 5 bases, with 13 bases between them. CDR3 length: 13 amino acids. The CDR3 is CASGMEVHNEQFF. CDR3 sequence (DNA): TGTGCCAGCGGCATGGAGGTTCACAATGAGCAGTTCTTC.

The chain is built from TRBV4-1 and TRBJ1-5; 8 bases match TRBD1. The ends lost 0 bases at V and 6 bases at J; junction bases unmatched: 7. This CDR3 region has 16 residues. Germline V gives CDR1 MGHRA, CDR2 YSYEKL. The CDR3 nucleotides are TGCGCCAGCAGCCAAGATCCAGGGGGCGGGGGTCAGCCCCAGCATTTT. Encoded protein: CASSQDPGGGGQPQHF.

V and J are TRBV12-3 or TRBV12-4 and TRBJ2-5, with TRBD2 matching over 7 bases. CDR3 length: 15 residues. Trimming at V came to 6 bases and at J to 0 bases, leaving 7 bases not matched to a gene. The chain's CDR3 is CASSLSGTDQETQYF. DNA of the CDR3: TGTGCCAGCAGCCTAAGCGGGACCGACCAAGAGACCCAGTACTTC.

This chain connects TRBV5-5 to TRBJ1-3; D perhaps matches TRBD1 (6 bases). CDR3 length: 16 residues. V was trimmed by 2 bases and J by 7 bases, leaving 19 bases between them. CDR1 SGHKS and CDR2 YYEKEE come from the germline V gene (reference sequence). The CDR3 loop reads CASSLFRGQHSNTIYF. The CDR3 nucleotides read TGTGCCAGCAGCTTATTTAGAGGACAGCATTCTAACACCATATATTTT.

The chain uses TRBV11-2 and TRBJ2-5; unclear D gene. Germline values: CDR1 SGHAT, CDR2 FQNNGV. This CDR3 spans 12 amino acids. V was cut by 5 bases and J by 5 bases, with 9 bases left in between. The CDR3 loop reads CASSKQWETQYF. DNA of the CDR3: TGTGCCAGCAGCAAACAGTGGGAGACCCAGTACTTC.

The genes are TRBV2 and TRBJ2-7, with D unresolved. The V end was cut by 1 base, the J end by 0 bases, with 4 bases between. Per the germline V gene, CDR1 is SNHLY and CDR2 is FYNNEI. The CDR3 extends over 13 amino acids. The CDR3 nucleotides read TGTGCCAGCAGTGAAGGCCACTCCTACGAGCAGTACTTC. It codes for CASSEGHSYEQYF.

In its sample, this clonotype was seen a few times. The V and J genes are TRBV7-2 and TRBJ2-7, with a possible D match to TRBD2 (6 bases). The CDR3 is 16 amino acids. With 5 bases removed from V and 4 bases from J, the gap between germline ends came to 21 bases. The germline V gene has CDR1 SGHTA and CDR2 FQGNSA. The CDR3 loop reads CASSLPGGGIPYEQYF. CDR3 in DNA: TGTGCCAGCAGCCTCCCTGGTGGGGGGATACCTTACGAGCAGTACTTC.

This clonotype was counted only a few times. The chain uses TRBV13 and TRBJ2-7; the match to TRBD1 covers 7 bases. The CDR3 is 15 amino acids. The germline gives CDR1 PRHDT, CDR2 FYEKMQ (reference sequence). After removal of 5 bases from V and 0 bases from J, the junction contained 7 bases not matched to a gene. The DNA for the CDR3 is TGTGCCAGCAGCCGCCTTCGGGACAGCTCCTACGAGCAGTACTTC. It translates to CASSRLRDSSYEQYF.

This clonotype occurred a few times. V gene TRBV30 combines with J gene TRBJ2-3; 14 bases match TRBD2. V was clipped by 7 bases and J by 5 bases; unmatched bases: 5. There are 14 residues in the CDR3. Germline V CDR1 and CDR2: GTSNPN, SVGIG (reference sequence). The DNA for the CDR3 is TGTGCCTACAGACTAGCGGGGGGGCTAGATACGCAGTATTTT. It encodes CAYRLAGGLDTQYF.

This clonotype was recorded a few times. J is TRBJ2-7 and V is TRBV10-3; TRBD1 might be the D (5 bases). Per germline, CDR1 ENHRY and CDR2 SYGVKD. The CDR3 spans 16 residues. Deletions cut 0 bases from V and 1 base from J, with 13 bases between. The CDR3 nucleotides read TGTGCCATCAGTGAGTCAGGCAGGGCCGTATCCTACGAGCAGTACTTC. This codes for CAISESGRAVSYEQYF.

The table lists this clonotype with a few counts. V and J are TRBV6-5 and TRBJ2-7; TRBD1 agrees at 10 bases. Germline V CDR1 and CDR2: MNHEY, SVGAGI. CDR3 length: 14 amino acids. V lost 2 bases and J lost 7; bases outside the gene matches: 5. The DNA for the CDR3 is TGTGCCAGCAGTTACAGGGACAGGGGTTCAGAGCAGTACTTC. Protein product: CASSYRDRGSEQYF.

This chain connects TRBV7-9 to TRBJ2-2; D is unresolved. Trimming removed 5 bases from V and 3 bases from J, with 16 bases in between. CDR1 and CDR2 from the germline V gene are SEHNR and FQNEAQ (reference sequence). The CDR3 extends over 16 amino acids. The CDR3 reads CASSLSLGPYTGELFF. The DNA for the CDR3 is TGTGCCAGCAGCCTGAGTCTTGGACCTTACACCGGGGAGCTGTTTTTT.

The V call is TRBV19, the J call TRBJ2-1; the D is unclear. There are 12 residues in the CDR3. V dropped 3 bases and J dropped 6 bases, with 6 bases sitting between them. The V gene's germline CDR1 is LNHDA and CDR2 SQIVND (reference sequence). The DNA for the CDR3 is TGTGCCAGTAGTATCCTCGGCAATGAGCAGTTCTTC. Translation: CASSILGNEQFF.

This clonotype has only a few counts. V and J are TRBV7-9 and TRBJ2-1; tentative D call: TRBD2 (5 bases). Trimming left V 1 base short and J 13 bases short, with 17 bases between. Germline V CDR1 and CDR2: SEHNR, FQNEAQ (reference sequence). The CDR3 is 14 amino acids. The CDR3 nucleotides are TGTGCCAGCAGCTTAGTTCTAGCCGGGGAGAAACAGTTCTTC. As protein: CASSLVLAGEKQFF.

V gene TRBV5-6 combines with J gene TRBJ2-5, with D hard to call. CDR3 length: 14 amino acids. The germline V and J ends were trimmed by 0 bases and 7 bases, with 13 bases remaining between them. Germline V gives CDR1 SGHDT, CDR2 YYEEEE. The CDR3 region has the DNA TGTGCCAGCAGCTTGGCGGGCAGCCCAGGGACCCAGTACTTC. This encodes CASSLAGSPGTQYF.

This clonotype was seen a few times. The V and J genes are TRBV5-1 and TRBJ2-2; no clear D. The CDR3 covers 15 residues. The ends were cut back, 0 bases at V and 5 bases at J, with 11 bases in the middle. Germline loops: CDR1 SGHRS, CDR2 YFSETQ. CDR3 DNA sequence: TGCGCCAGCAGCTTGGGAGAACTGGGGACCGGGGAGCTGTTTTTT. This translates into CASSLGELGTGELFF.

This clonotype occurred a few times. V usage is TRBV20-1 and J usage is TRBJ1-1; D is unresolved. The V end was cut by 1 base, the J end by 5 bases, with 17 bases between. Germline values: CDR1 DFQATT, CDR2 SNEGSKA (reference sequence). The CDR3 totals 15 residues. The CDR3 protein is CSARGQLGEGTEAFF. The DNA for the CDR3 is TGCAGTGCTAGAGGGCAGCTAGGCGAGGGAACTGAAGCTTTCTTT.

The J gene is TRBJ1-2, the V gene TRBV29-1, with D possibly being TRBD1 (5 bases). Trimming took off 6 bases at V and 4 bases at J, with 15 bases between the two ends. This CDR3 contains 13 residues. Germline V lookup: CDR1 SQVTM, CDR2 ANQGSEA. Here the CDR3 reads CSVYDRGPYGYTF. DNA for the CDR3: TGCAGCGTCTACGACCGGGGCCCCTATGGCTACACCTTC.

The CDR3 region has the DNA TGTGCCAGCAGTTTTGCCAGGGGGACCTACGAGCAGTACTTC. Its protein product is CASSFARGTYEQYF. The chain uses TRBV27 and TRBJ2-7, with 7 bases matching TRBD1. Germline lookup yields CDR1 MNHEY and CDR2 SMNVEV (reference sequence). The CDR3 has 14 amino acids. V gave up 3 bases and J gave up 2 bases; unmatched junction bases: 4.